This record looks at one T cell receptor (beta chain) sequence and its context. Its antigen is unknown. No base qualities exist here, and no much larger clone lies one base off it. RNA was extracted using the RNeasy kit, and roughly 0.5 to 1 ug of the RNA was reverse transcribed with random hexamers. TCR beta CDR3 regions were amplified with the immunoSEQ multiplex PCR assay covering 54 Vbeta and 13 Jbeta segments. PCR amplification bias was corrected using a synthetic template baseline for primer optimization and computational correction. The authors processed their data as follows. Only productive sequences were kept, with reads annotated to V, D and J genes according to IMGT and analyzed in immunoSEQ Analyzer. Clonality was computed as one minus Shannon entropy normalized by log2 of the number of productive unique sequences. For each patient and control, public and private clones were evaluated among the 100 most prevalent clones. Clones were defined as Susac-specific when absent from the healthy and MS cohorts, from some 1,100 published viral clones and from other ImmuneACCESS disease sequences. TCRdb reanalyzed the raw reads on its own, using fastp at Q25 for trimming and MiXCR for clone calling, and kept in-frame beta chains. A single entry per CDR3 protein holds the most common genes and DNA from its merged rows. The V and J calls reflect TCRdb's pipeline rather than the authors' work. The sample table records some 300,000 distinct CDR3 sequences; 70% to 90% of these occur just once. Clones ranked in the top ten supply roughly 0.2% of the sample.

The sample comes from a study of CD8 T cells in Susac syndrome (dated by TCRdb to about 2019). Regarding the complete study: Repertoire sequencing was used to test whether CD8+ T cell activation and differentiation in Susac syndrome was antigen driven. The study compared CD8+ T cell repertoire clonality among about a dozen healthy donors, around 14 Susac syndrome patients and roughly 15 multiple sclerosis patients. Study-wide findings and limitations: The number of individuals in the TCR sequencing and HLA analysis was acknowledged as relatively small.

V is pared back by 2 bases and J by 6 bases, with 10 bases lying between the germline termini. The germline V gene supplies CDR1 SGDLS and CDR2 YYNGEE. From its cysteine to its phenylalanine, the CDR3 spans 13 amino acids. Only the CDR3 region is kept as DNA, spanning 39 bases read in frame from base 1. High-throughput TCR beta sequencing profiled peripheral blood CD8+ and CD4+ T cells from healthy donors, Susac syndrome patients and multiple sclerosis patients. Treatment-naive patients with stable or active relapsing-remitting disease fulfilling revised McDonald criteria were used as multiple sclerosis controls. CD8+ TEMRA cells were enriched by FACS, while bulk CD8+ and CD4+ T cells were purified by magnetic negative isolation. Blood was drawn into EDTA tubes, processed within 24 hours, and PBMCs were isolated by density gradient centrifugation. PBMCs destined for TCR sequencing were cryopreserved in liquid nitrogen and later thawed in a 37 °C water bath. The sorted or isolated CD4+, CD8+ and CD8+ TEMRA cells had a purity of 90% or higher.

The receptor comes from a human donor with multiple sclerosis. The sample comprised CD8+ T cells from PBMCs. Recombination joined TRBV9 with TRBJ2-3; TRBD2 might be the D gene, on 5 matching bases. The CDR3 reads as follows: CASSVDYGDTQYF. The DNA is TGTGCCAGCAGCGTCGACTACGGCGATACGCAGTATTTT.